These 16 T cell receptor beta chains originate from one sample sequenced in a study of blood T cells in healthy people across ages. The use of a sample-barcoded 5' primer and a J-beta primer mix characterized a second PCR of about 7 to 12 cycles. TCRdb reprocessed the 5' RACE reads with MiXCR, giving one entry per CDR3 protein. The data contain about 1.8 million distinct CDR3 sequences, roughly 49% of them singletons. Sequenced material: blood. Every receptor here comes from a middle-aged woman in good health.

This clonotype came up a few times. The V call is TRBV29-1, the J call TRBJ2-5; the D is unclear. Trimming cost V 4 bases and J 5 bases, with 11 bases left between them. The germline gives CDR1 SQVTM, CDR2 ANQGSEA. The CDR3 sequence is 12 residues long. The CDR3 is CSVGDIMETQYF. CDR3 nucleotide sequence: TGCAGCGTTGGGGATATTATGGAGACCCAGTACTTC.

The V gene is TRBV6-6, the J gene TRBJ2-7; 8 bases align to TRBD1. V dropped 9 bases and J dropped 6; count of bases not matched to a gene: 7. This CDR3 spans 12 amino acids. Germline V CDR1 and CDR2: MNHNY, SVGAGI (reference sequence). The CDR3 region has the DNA TGTGCCAGTATGACAGGGGCCCGCGAGCAGTACTTC. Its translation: CASMTGAREQYF.

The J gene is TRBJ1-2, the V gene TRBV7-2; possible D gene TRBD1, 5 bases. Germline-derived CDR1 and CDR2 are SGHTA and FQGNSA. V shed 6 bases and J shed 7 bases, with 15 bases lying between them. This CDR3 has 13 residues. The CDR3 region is CASRGGGRGGYTF. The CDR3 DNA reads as TGTGCCAGCAGAGGCGGTGGGAGGGGTGGCTACACCTTC. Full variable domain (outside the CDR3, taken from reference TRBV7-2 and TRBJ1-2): GAGVSQSPSNKVTEKGKDVELRCDPISGHTALYWYRQSLGQGLEFLIYFQGNSAPDKSGLPSDRFSAERTGGSVSTLTIQRTQQEDSAVYLCASRGGGRGGYTFGSGTRLTVV.

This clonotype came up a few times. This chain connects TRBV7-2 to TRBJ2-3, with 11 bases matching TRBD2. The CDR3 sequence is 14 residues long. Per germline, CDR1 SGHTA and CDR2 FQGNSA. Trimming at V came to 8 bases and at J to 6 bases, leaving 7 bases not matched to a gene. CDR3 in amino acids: CASSKASGGDTQYF. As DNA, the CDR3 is TGTGCCAGCTCCAAGGCTAGCGGGGGGGATACGCAGTATTTT.

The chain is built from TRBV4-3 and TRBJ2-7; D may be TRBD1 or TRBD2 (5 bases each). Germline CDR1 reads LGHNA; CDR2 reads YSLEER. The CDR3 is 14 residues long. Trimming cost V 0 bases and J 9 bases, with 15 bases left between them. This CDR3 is CASSQDWGLGVQYF. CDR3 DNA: TGCGCCAGCAGCCAAGATTGGGGCCTCGGGGTGCAGTACTTC.

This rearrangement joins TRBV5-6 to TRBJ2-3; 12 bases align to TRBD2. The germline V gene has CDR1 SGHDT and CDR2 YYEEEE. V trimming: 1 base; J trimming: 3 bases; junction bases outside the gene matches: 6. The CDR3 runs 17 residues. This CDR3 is CASSLLLAGGATDTQYF. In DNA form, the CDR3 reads TGTGCCAGCAGCTTGTTACTAGCGGGGGGCGCTACAGATACGCAGTATTTT.

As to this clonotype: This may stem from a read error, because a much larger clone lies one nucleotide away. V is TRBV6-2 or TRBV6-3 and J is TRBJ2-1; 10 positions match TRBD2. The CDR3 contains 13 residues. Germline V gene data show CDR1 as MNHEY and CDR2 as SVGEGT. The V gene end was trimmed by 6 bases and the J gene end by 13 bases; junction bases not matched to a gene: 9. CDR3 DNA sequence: TGTGCCAGCAGAGGACTAGCGGAAGAGACCCAGTTCTTC. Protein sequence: CASRGLAEETQFF.

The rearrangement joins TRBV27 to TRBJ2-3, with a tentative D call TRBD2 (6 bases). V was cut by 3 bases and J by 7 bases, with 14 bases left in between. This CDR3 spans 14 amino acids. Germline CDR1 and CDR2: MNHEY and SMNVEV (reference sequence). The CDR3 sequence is CASSFGLLAHTQYF. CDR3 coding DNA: TGTGCCAGCAGTTTTGGACTACTTGCCCATACGCAGTATTTT.

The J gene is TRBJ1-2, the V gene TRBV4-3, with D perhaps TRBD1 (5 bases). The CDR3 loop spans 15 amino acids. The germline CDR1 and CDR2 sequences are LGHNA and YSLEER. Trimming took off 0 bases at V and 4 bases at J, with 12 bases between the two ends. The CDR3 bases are TGCGCCAGCAGCCAAGATCGGCAGGGCCCCTATGGCTACACCTTC. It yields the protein CASSQDRQGPYGYTF.

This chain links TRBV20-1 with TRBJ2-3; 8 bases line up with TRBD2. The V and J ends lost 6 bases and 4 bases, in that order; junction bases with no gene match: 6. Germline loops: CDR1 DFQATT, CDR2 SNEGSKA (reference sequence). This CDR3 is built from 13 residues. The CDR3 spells CSAPPRGADTQYF. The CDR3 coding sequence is TGCAGTGCCCCCCCGCGGGGGGCAGATACGCAGTATTTT.

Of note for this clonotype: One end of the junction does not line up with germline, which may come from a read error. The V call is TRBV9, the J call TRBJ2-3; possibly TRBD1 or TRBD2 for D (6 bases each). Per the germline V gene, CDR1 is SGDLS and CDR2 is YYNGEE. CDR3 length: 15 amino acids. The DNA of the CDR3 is TGTGCCAGCAGCGTAGTTTTCGGGGGCACAGCTACGCAGTATTTT. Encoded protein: CASSVVFGGTATQYF.

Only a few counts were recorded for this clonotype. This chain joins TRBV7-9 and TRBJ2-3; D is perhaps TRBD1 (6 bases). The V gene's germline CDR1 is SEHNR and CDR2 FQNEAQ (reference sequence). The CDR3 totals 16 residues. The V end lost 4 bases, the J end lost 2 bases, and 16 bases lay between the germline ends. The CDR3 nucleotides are TGTGCCAGCAGCTCGCCCCCCGACAGGTTCACAGATACGCAGTATTTT. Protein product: CASSSPPDRFTDTQYF.

The CDR3 sequence: CASSPGTPILGNEQFF. CDR3 DNA sequence: TGTGCCAGCAGCCCCGGGACCCCCATCTTAGGAAATGAGCAGTTCTTC. The chain is built from TRBV6-2 or TRBV6-3 and TRBJ2-1; D may match TRBD1 or TRBD2 (5 bases each). Trimming removed 6 bases at V and 7 bases at J, with 22 bases between. The germline V gene encodes CDR1 MNHEY and CDR2 SVGEGT. The CDR3 is 16 amino acids.

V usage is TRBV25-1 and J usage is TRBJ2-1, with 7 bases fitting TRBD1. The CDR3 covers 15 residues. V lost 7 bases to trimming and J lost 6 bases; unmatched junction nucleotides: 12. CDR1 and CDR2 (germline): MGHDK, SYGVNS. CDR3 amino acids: CASNPRQGQVNEQFF. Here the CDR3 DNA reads TGTGCCAGCAACCCACGACAGGGTCAAGTCAATGAGCAGTTCTTC.

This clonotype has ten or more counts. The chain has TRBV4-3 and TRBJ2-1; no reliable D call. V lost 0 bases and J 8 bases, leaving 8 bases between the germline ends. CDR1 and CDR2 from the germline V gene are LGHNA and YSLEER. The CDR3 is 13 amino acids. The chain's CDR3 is CASSQDLGHEQFF. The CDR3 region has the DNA TGCGCCAGCAGCCAAGATTTAGGCCATGAGCAGTTCTTC.

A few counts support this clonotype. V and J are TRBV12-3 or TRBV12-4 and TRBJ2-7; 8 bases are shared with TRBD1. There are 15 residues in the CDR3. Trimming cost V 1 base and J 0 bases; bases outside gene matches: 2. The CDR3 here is CASSLGDRLSYEQYF. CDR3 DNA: TGTGCCAGCAGTTTAGGGGACAGGCTCTCCTACGAGCAGTACTTC.